This T cell receptor beta chain was recorded in a study of cytomegalovirus exposure and HLA in healthy donors (dated 2017 in TCRdb). Broadly, across the study: In an earlier analysis of 550 to 750 of the donors, less than 350 Gb of sequence data and 90 million to 130 million unique TCR beta sequences from 150 million to 200 million T cells were reported. Roughly 300 gigabases of sequencing data and 70 million to 95 million unique TCR sequences made up an early release that covered nearly 650 HLA-typed donors. Of the 398 genotyped donors, over 65% fell in the genetic ancestry cluster associated with self-reported Caucasian donors. The aim of the study was to test whether cataloging public T cell receptors could identify signatures of past pathogen exposure. The study profiled the T cell repertoires of 666 subjects by immunosequencing and related them to cytomegalovirus serostatus. Besides the first cohort of roughly 700 subjects, a separate validation cohort made up of roughly 120 different subjects was used. High-throughput TCR immunosequencing, statistical association of individual TCRs with disease status, and machine learning were combined to predict cytomegalovirus infection status. A later analysis re-analyzed previously published TCR beta repertoires from roughly 600 donors and added high-resolution HLA genotyping to study TCR occurrence patterns. In the later analysis, no new phenotypic data were used to find candidate immune exposures; instead, reliance was placed on TCR beta sequences and their occurrence across donors. An earlier analysis of fewer than 750 of the donors used high-throughput TCR beta sequencing to judge whether each TCR beta V gene segment behaved as functional or pseudogenic. Donor age, sex, ethnicity and CMV serostatus were compiled together with the repertoire data. A later genetic analysis took genome-wide SNP genotypes for about three fifths of the 666 donors and used that subset as a discovery cohort. All discovery cohort repertoires had been generated on a single sequencing platform. HLA typing covered class I and class II loci at four-digit resolution. The number of typed donors differed by locus: about 629-630 for A, B, C, DRB1 and DQB1; 500 to 550 for DQA1; 606 for DPA1; and approximately 450 for DPB1. Roughly 5 DR-DQ haplotypes were handled as single units for association and clustering, since linkage in the cohort was strong. On average, about 240,000 unique TCR beta nucleotide sequences were sequenced per donor among fewer than 500 genotyped donors of the cohort, with about 17% of those sequences being non-productive. Study-wide findings and limitations: Because counts were too low, fewer than 20 rarely observed V segments, including chromosome 9 orphons, were excluded from the earlier analysis of several hundred of the donors. A cluster of highly shared sequence variants was judged likely to represent a technical artifact of the sequencing pipeline. A later genetic analysis associated a missense DCLRE1C variant with V-gene and J-gene trimming of TCR beta chains, and an independent cohort replicated the association. A later analysis found that HLA-associated TCR beta chains were more clonally expanded and had lower generation probabilities than equally common non-associated chains. Most TCR sequences were seen in very few donors, while some public TCRs were found in many individuals. Several of the top co-occurrence clusters appeared to be linked to parvovirus B19, influenza, CMV and Epstein-Barr virus, according to a later analysis. The study gave a list of around 170 TCR beta chains associated with cytomegalovirus. Specific HLA alleles were associated with over 15,000 TCR beta sequences at a false discovery rate of 0.05 in a later analysis. This cohort had only TCR beta chains sequenced, and the lack of alpha or paired-chain data limited which features could be detected. Because some donors lacked HLA typing at each locus, the association tests relied only on the typed subset. In vitro tests confirmed that a few of the cytomegalovirus-associated TCR beta chains recognize cytomegalovirus antigens. The authors suggested that the approach could potentially be generalized to other disease states and immunological phenotypes. According to a later analysis, most CMV-associated TCR beta chains appeared to be HLA-restricted, and the HLA associations seemed to be driven largely by CMV exposure. A later analysis found that TCR association rates varied across HLA loci, with DRB1 alleles showing the most associated TCRs and HLA-C alleles the fewest. Broadly in line with IMGT annotations, most TCR beta V segments showed up in productive rearrangements about 87% or about 30% of the time in an earlier analysis of some 590 of the donors. For the cohort, immune exposure information was limited to CMV serostatus. A further reported finding was that TCR beta sequences accurately predicted the HLA-A and HLA-B alleles for most subjects in the first cohort. Assigning TCR associations to individual alleles was difficult when HLA alleles, especially DR and DQ, strongly co-occurred. According to a later genetic analysis, donors in an Asian-associated ancestry cluster had fewer N-insertions in productive TCRs than the approximately 690-donor mean. In both the original and validation cohorts, the classifier was reported to diagnose cytomegalovirus status with high specificity and sensitivity. Roughly uniform sequencing depth across donors was assumed in presence/absence analyses, although this assumption may not hold. Correlated functional status among segregating V segments might reflect linkage disequilibrium, but an unknown experimental factor could not be ruled out.

The method was the immunoSEQ multiplex PCR assay. For the multiplex PCR, a mixture combining 60 forward primers for TCR Vbeta segments and 13 reverse primers for TCR Jbeta segments was used. A multiplex PCR assay on genomic DNA amplified the CDR3 region of rearranged TCR beta genes. The amplified TCR beta libraries were sequenced on the Illumina HiSeq System as 87-base-pair reads. Concerning the study's data processing: A later analysis counted about 76 million unique TCR beta chains across the 666 repertoires, and 9.5 million to 11 million of these chains were shared by at least two donors. Raw reads were error-corrected and collapsed into unique sequences by a nearest-neighbor algorithm in which closely related sequences were merged to remove PCR and sequencing errors. CDR3 sequences were aligned to IMGT reference sequences to assign V, D and J gene segments. For a sequence to be retained, at least a six-nucleotide match to both a V gene segment and a J gene segment was required. Rearrangements were classified as productive when the CDR3 lacked stop codons and remained in frame with V and J, and all other rearrangements were classified as non-productive. Following IMGT convention, CDR3 was defined as the stretch from the second conserved V-encoded cysteine up to the conserved J-encoded phenylalanine. The earlier analysis of fewer than 700 of the donors excluded sequences that lacked an unambiguous match to a single V gene segment. An earlier analysis of 587 of the donors classified V segments as functional when productive rearrangements were above 56.7% and as segregating when the standard deviation between donors was above 5%. A statistical classification framework was built for diagnosing cytomegalovirus status from the catalog of TCR beta chain sequences. V and J gene assignment, in a later analysis, came from comparing TCR nucleotide sequences with IMGT/GENE-DB human TR gene sequences. The TCRdist pipeline was used in a later analysis to assign CDR3 sequences and most-parsimonious VDJ recombination scenarios. A later analysis defined each TCR beta chain by its CDR3 amino acid sequence plus V-gene family, and excluded reads lacking a unique V-gene family. To address suspected cross-contamination and a sequencing artifact, a later analysis removed around 600 highly shared, low-generation-probability nucleotide sequences. A later analysis calculated a clonal expansion index for each public chain from normalized within-repertoire ranks of inferred template counts. In a later analysis, generation probabilities were computed with a VDJ recombination model fitted to out-of-frame rearrangements, and the resulting probabilities were checked against IGoR. Hypergeometric tests were used in a later analysis to score TCR-TCR, TCR-HLA and TCR-CMV co-occurrence, with a repertoire-size bias correction applied to the TCR pairs. False discovery rates were estimated in a later analysis by permuting HLA or CMV assignments 20 times. In a later analysis, co-occurring TCRs were grouped using DBSCAN, with TCRdist sequence similarity added in when clustering inside HLA-allele-positive subsets. For co-occurrence clustering, repertoires with fewer than 30,000 or more than 120,000 public chains were excluded, along with roughly 5 repertoires with anomalous nucleotide sharing. Not all clones reach the TCRdb copy of this immuneACCESS table, which keeps in-frame sequences only. Checked studies attribute under half of the gap to unresolved V genes and leave the rest unexplained. V and J calls and clone size are as listed in that table; D and trimming were resolved from the DNA. The sample contains 150,000 to 200,000 clones, around 80% of them found a single time. The ten largest clones capture 1.9% of the sample.

As for this clone: Its cognate antigen has yet to be identified. No much larger clone exists at a distance of one base, and base qualities are not known.

The cohort comprised 710 or so healthy bone marrow donors. All cohort members were sampled while nominally healthy, although unrecorded immune exposures were likely present. The donor tested CMV seronegative and was one of the 352 seronegative cohort members. Each donor provided a peripheral blood sample, and peripheral blood mononuclear cells were used for TCR beta sequencing. Genomic DNA extraction from the blood cell samples was performed with the Qiagen DNeasy Blood Extraction Kit. Material: PBMCs. This TCR was recovered from a woman under 40 in good health and CMV-seronegative.

At the DNA level, the sequence is TGTGCCAGCAGCTTAAGTGGGCAGATCTCCTACGAGCAGTACTTC. This gives the protein CASSLSGQISYEQYF. In this chain, TRBV7-3 is recombined with TRBJ2-7; no D gene can be assigned with confidence. Trimming takes 1 base from V and 0 bases from J, and the germline ends sit 10 bases apart. Reading from cysteine to phenylalanine, the CDR3 counts 15 amino acids. Only the CDR3 portion is preserved as DNA: 45 bases, with reading frame beginning at the first base. The germline V gene encodes CDR1 SGHTA and CDR2 FQGTGA.